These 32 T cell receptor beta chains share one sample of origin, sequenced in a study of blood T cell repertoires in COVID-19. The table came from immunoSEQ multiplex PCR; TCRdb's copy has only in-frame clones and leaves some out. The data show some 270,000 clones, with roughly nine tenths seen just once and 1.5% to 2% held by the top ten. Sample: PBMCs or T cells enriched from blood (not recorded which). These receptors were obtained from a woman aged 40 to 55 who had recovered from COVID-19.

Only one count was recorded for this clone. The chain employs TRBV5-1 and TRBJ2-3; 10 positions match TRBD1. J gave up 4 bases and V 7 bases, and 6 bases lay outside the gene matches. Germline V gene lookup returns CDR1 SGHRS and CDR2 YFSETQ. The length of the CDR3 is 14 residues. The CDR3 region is CASARQGASDTQYF. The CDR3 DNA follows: TGCGCCAGCGCCCGACAGGGGGCTTCAGATACGCAGTATTTT.

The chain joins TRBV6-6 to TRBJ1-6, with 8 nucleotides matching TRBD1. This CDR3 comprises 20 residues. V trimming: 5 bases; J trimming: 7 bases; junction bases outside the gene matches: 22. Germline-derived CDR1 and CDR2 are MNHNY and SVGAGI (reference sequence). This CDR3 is CASSPRLGRGRSLLNSPLHF. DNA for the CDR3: TGTGCCAGCAGTCCCCGTTTGGGCAGGGGGCGGTCATTGTTGAATTCACCCCTCCACTTT.

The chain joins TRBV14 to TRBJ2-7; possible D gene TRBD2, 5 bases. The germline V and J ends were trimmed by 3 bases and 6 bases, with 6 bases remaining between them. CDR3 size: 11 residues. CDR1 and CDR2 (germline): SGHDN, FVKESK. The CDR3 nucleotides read TGTGCCAGCAGCCAGGGGAGCGAGCAGTACTTC. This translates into CASSQGSEQYF.

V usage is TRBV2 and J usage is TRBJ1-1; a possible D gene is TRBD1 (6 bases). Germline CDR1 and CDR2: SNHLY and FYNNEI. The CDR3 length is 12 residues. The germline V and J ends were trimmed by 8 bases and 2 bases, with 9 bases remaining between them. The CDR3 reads CASRQENTEAFF. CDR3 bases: TGTGCCAGCCGACAGGAAAACACTGAAGCTTTCTTT.

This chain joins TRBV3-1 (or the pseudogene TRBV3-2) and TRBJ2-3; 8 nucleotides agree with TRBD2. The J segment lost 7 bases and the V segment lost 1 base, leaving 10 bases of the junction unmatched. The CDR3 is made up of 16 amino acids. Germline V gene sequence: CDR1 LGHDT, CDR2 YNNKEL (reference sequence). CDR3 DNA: TGTGCCAGCAGCCAAGCGGGGGGGACCTCCGTAAATACGCAGTATTTT. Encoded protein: CASSQAGGTSVNTQYF.

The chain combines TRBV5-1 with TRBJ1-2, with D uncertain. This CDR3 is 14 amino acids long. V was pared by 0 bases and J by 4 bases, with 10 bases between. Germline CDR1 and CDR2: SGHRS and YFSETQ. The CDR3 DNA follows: TGCGCCAGCAGCTTGGCATATGAGGTCTATGGCTACACCTTC. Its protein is CASSLAYEVYGYTF.

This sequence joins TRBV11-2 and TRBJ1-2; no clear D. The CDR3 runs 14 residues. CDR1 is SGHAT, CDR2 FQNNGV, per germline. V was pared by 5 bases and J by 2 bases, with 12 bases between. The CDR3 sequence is CASSQGSGNYGYTF. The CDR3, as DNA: TGTGCCAGCAGCCAAGGGTCGGGGAACTATGGCTACACCTTC.

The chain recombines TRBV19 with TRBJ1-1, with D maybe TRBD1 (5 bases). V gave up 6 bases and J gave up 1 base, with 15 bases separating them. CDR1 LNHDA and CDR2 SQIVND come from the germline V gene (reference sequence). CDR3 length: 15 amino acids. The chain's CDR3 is CASRTPGLKNTEAFF. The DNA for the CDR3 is TGTGCCAGTAGGACCCCGGGACTAAAGAACACTGAAGCTTTCTTT.

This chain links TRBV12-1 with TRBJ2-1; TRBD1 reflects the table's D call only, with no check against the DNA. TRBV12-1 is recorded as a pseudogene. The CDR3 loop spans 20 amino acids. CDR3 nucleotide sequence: TGTGCCAGCAGCATCACCGGGACAGGGTCCACCCAAGGACAGTACAATGAGCAGTTCTTC. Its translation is CASSITGTGSTQGQYNEQFF.

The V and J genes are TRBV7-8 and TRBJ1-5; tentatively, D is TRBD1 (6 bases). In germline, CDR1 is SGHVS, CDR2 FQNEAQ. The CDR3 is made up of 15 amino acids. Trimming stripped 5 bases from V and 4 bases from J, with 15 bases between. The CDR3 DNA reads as TGTGCCAGCAGCCCGATAGGACAGACAAATCAGCCCCAGCATTTT. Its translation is CASSPIGQTNQPQHF.

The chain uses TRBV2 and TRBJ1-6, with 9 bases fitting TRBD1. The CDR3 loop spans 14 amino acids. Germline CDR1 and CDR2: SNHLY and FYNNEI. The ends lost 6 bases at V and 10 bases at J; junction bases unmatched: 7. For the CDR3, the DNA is TGTGCCAGCAGAAGGGACAGGGTTAACTCACCCCTCCACTTT. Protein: CASRRDRVNSPLHF. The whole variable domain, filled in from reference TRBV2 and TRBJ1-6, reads EPEVTQTPSHQVTQMGQEVILRCVPISNHLYFYWYRQILGQKVEFLVSFYNNEISEKSEIFDDQFSVERPDGSNFTLKIRSTKLEDSAMYFCASRRDRVNSPLHFGNGTRLTVT.

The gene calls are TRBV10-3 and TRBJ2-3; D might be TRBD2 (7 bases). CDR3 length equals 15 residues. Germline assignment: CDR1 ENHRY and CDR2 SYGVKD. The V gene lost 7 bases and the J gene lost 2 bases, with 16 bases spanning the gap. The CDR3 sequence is CAIKMSGTSTDTQYF. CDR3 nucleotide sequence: TGTGCCATCAAAATGAGCGGGACATCCACAGATACGCAGTATTTT.

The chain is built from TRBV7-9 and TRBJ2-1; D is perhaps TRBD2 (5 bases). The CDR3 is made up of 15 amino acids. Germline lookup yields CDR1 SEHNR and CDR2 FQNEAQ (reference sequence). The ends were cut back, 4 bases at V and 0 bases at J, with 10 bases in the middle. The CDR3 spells CASSYLAGSYNEQFF. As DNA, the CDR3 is TGTGCCAGCAGCTACCTCGCGGGCTCCTACAATGAGCAGTTCTTC.

The CDR3 DNA follows: TGTGCCAGCAGCTTTCCTCGCTACGAGCAGTACTTC. Amino acid sequence: CASSFPRYEQYF. The rearrangement joins TRBV7-2 to TRBJ2-7; D not certain. CDR3 length: 12 amino acids. The germline V gene encodes CDR1 SGHTA and CDR2 FQGNSA. The germline V and J ends were trimmed by 3 bases and 3 bases, with 6 bases remaining between them.

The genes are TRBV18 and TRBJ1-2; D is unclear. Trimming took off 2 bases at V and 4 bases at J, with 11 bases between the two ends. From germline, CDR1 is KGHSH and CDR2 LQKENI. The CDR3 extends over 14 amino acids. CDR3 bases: TGTGCCAGCTCACCATCTAGAGTATTCTATGGCTACACCTTC. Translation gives CASSPSRVFYGYTF.

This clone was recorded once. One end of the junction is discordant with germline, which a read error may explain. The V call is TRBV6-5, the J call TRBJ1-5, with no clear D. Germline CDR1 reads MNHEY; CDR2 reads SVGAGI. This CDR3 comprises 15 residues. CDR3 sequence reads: CASSYSRASYQPQHF. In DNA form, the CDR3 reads TGTGCCAGCAGTTACTCGAGGGCTAGCTATCAGCCCCAGCATTTT.

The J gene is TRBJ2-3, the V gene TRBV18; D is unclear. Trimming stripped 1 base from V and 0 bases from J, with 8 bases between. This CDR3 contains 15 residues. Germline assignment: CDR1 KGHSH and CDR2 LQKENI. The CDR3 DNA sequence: TGTGCCAGCTCACCACGGGCACTTAGCACAGATACGCAGTATTTT. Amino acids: CASSPRALSTDTQYF.

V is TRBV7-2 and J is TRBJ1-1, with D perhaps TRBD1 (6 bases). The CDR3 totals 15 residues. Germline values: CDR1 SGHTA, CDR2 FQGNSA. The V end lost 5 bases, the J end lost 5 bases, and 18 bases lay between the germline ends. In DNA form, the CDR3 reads TGTGCCAGCAGCCCGCAACAGGGCGGGGGGACTGAAGCTTTCTTT. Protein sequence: CASSPQQGGGTEAFF.

The CDR3 nucleotides read TGTGCCAGCAGCGCCGGGACAGTTAGCAATCAGCCCCAGCATTTT. This translates into CASSAGTVSNQPQHF. V usage is TRBV7-2 and J usage is TRBJ1-5, with 7 nucleotides matching TRBD1. Trimming at V came to 5 bases and at J to 0 bases, leaving 4 bases not matched to a gene. The CDR3 is made up of 15 amino acids. Germline lookup yields CDR1 SGHTA and CDR2 FQGNSA. Full variable domain (rest looked up from reference TRBV7-2 and TRBJ1-5): GAGVSQSPSNKVTEKGKDVELRCDPISGHTALYWYRQSLGQGLEFLIYFQGNSAPDKSGLPSDRFSAERTGGSVSTLTIQRTQQEDSAVYLCASSAGTVSNQPQHFGDGTRLSIL.

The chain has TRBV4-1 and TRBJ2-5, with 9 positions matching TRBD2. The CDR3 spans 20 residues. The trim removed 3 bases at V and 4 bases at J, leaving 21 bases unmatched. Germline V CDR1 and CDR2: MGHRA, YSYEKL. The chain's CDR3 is CASSQGQGVSELAGLETQYF. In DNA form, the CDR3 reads TGCGCCAGCAGCCAGGGGCAGGGGGTTAGTGAACTAGCGGGTTTAGAGACCCAGTACTTC.

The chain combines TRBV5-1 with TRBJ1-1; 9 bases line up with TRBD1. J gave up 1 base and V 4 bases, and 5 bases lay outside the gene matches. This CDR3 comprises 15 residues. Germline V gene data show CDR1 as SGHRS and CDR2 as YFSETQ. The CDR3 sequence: CASSPSQGANTEAFF. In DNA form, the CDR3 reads TGCGCCAGCAGCCCCTCACAGGGGGCGAACACTGAAGCTTTCTTT.

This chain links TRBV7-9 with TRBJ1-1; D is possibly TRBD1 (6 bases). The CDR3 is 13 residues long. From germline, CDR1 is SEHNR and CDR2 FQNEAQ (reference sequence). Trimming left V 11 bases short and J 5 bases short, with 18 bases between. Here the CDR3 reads CALAGGRRTEAFF. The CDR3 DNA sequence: TGTGCCCTCGCGGGGGGCAGAAGGACTGAAGCTTTCTTT. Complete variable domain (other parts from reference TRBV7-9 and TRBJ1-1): DTGVSQNPRHKITKRGQNVTFRCDPISEHNRLYWYRQTLGQGPEFLTYFQNEAQLEKSRLLSDRFSAERPKGSFSTLEIQRTEQGDSAMYLCALAGGRRTEAFFGQGTRLTVV.

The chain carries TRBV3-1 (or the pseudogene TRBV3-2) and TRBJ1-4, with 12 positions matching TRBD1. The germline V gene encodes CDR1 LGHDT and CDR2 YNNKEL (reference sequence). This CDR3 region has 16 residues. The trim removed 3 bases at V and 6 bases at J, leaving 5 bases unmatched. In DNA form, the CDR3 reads TGTGCCAGCAGCCATGGGGACAGGGGGCGGTATGAAAAACTGTTTTTT. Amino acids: CASSHGDRGRYEKLFF.

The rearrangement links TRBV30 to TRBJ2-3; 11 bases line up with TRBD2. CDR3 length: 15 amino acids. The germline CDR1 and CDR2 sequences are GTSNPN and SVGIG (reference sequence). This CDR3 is CAVMTGTSGTDTQYF. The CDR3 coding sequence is TGTGCGGTGATGACTGGGACTAGCGGAACAGATACGCAGTATTTT.

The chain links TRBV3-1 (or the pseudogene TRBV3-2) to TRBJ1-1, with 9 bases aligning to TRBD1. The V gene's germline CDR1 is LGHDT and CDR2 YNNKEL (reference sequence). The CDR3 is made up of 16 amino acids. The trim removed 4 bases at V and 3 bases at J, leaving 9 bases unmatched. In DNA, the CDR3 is TGTGCCAGCAGCCCCTCGGACAGGGGAAGGGACACTGAAGCTTTCTTT. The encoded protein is CASSPSDRGRDTEAFF.

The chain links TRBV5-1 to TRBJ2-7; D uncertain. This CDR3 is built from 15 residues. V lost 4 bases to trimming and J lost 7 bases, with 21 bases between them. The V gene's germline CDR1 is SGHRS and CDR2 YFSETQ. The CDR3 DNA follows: TGCGCCAGCAGCCCGCCCGGATCAGTTTCGAGGGAGCAGTACTTC. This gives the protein CASSPPGSVSREQYF.

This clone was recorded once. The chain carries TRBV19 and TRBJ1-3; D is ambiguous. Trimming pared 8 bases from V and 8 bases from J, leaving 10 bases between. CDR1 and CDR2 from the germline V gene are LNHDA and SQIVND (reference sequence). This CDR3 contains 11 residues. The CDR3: CASHKRDTIYF. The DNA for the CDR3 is TGTGCCAGTCACAAGAGGGACACCATATATTTT.

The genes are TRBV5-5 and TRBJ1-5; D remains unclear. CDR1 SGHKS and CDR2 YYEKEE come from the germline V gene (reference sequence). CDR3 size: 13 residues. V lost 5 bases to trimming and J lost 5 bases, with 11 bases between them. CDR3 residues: CASSYSAHQPQHF. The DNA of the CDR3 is TGTGCCAGCAGTTACTCTGCCCATCAGCCCCAGCATTTT.

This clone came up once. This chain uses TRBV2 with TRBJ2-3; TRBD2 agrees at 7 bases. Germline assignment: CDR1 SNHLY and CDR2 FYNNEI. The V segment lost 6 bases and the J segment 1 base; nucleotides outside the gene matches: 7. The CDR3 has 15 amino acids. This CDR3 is CASRELAIGTDTQYF. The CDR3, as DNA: TGTGCCAGCAGAGAACTAGCGATTGGCACAGATACGCAGTATTTT.

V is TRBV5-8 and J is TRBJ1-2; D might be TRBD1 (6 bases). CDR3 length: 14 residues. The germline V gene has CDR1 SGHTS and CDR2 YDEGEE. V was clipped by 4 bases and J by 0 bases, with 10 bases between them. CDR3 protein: CASSLRTANYGYTF. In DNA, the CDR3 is TGTGCCAGCAGCCTTCGGACAGCTAACTATGGCTACACCTTC.

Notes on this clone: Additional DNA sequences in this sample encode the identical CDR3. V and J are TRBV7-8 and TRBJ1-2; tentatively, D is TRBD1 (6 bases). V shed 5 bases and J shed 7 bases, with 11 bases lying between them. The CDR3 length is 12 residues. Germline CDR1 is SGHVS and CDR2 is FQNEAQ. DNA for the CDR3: TGTGCCAGCAGCCTACAGGGCCGTGGCTACACCTTC. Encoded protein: CASSLQGRGYTF.

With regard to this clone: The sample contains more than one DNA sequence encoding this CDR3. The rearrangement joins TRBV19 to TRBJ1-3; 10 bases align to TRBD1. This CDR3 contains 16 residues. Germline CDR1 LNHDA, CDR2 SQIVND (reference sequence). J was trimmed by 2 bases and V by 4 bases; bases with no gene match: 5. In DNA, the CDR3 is TGTGCCAGTAGTACTTCGGGACAGGGGCCTGGAAACACCATATATTTT. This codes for CASSTSGQGPGNTIYF.